The clone carrying this TCR beta chain showed up many times. Antigen specificity is unknown. The data originate from a study of response to subunit inactivated influenza vaccine. Findings of the study overall: That few new T cells are recruited by each seasonal influenza vaccination was the authors' suggestion.

V lost 3 bases, J lost 8 bases, and 8 bases lay in between. CDR3 size: 12 residues. TCRdb re-called the RT-PCR reads with MiXCR, one entry per CDR3 protein. Here the sample spans 500,000 to 550,000 distinct CDR3 sequences, under 9% being singletons. This specimen consisted of PBMCs from blood, obtained less than 30 months after vaccination. The sequence came from a man between 50 and 75 years old who received an inactivated influenza vaccine. The gene calls are TRBV12-3 or TRBV12-4 and TRBJ2-1; no reliable D call. DNA for the CDR3: TGTGCCAGCAGTTTCACAATCGATGAGCAGTTCTTC. Its translation: CASSFTIDEQFF.